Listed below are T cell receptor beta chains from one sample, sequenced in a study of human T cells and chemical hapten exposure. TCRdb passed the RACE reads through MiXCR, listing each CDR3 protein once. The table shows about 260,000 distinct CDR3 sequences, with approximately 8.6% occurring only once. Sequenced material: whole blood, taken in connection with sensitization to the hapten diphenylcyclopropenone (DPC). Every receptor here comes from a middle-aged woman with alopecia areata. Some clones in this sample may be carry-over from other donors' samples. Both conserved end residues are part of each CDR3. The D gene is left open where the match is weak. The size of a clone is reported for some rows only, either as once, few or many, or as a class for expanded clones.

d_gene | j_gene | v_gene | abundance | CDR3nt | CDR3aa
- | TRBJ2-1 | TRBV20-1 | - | TGCAGTGCCCCTCCCAGGGGCAATGAGCAGTTCTTC | CSAPPRGNEQFF
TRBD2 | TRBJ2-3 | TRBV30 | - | TGTGCCTGGGGACTAGCGGGAGGAGATACGCAGTATTTT | CAWGLAGGDTQYF
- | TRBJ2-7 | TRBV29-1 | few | TGCAGCGGAGGGGCCGGTCCCTACGAGCAGTACTTC | CSGGAGPYEQYF
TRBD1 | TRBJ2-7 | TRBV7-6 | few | TGTGCCAGCAGCCCCGTTTCCCCCCCTTTGACAGGGTCATACGAGCAGTACTTC | CASSPVSPPLTGSYEQYF
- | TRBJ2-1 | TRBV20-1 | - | TGCAGTGCTAGAGGTATAGGGGGAGTGAAGGGCAATGAGCAGTTCTTC | CSARGIGGVKGNEQFF
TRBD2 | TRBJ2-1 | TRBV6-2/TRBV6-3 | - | TGTGCCAGCAGTTACGTAAAAAGGACTAGCATCCATGAGCAGTTCTTC | CASSYVKRTSIHEQFF
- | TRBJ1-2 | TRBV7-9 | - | TGTGCCAGCAGCTTAGACGGCCCGTATGGCTACACCTTC | CASSLDGPYGYTF
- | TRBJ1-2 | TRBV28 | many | TGTGCCAGCAGTCCCTGGATAGGCGCAGGGGGCTACACCTTC | CASSPWIGAGGYTF
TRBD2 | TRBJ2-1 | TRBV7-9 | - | TGTGCCAGCAGCTTAACAGCGGGAGTAGCGATCAATGAGCAGTTCTTC | CASSLTAGVAINEQFF
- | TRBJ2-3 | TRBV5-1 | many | TGCGCCAGCAGCAGCGGTGACGTTACAGATACGCAGTATTTT | CASSSGDVTDTQYF
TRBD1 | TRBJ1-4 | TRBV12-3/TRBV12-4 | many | TGTGCCAGCAGTTTGTCAGGGGGCGGTGAAAAACTGTTTTTT | CASSLSGGGEKLFF
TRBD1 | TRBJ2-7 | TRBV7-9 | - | TGTGCCAGCAGCTTAGACGGGACAGATTCTTACGAGCAGTACTTC | CASSLDGTDSYEQYF
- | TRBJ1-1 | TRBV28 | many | TGTGCCAGCAGTGGAGGGAGGGAAGCTTTCTTT | CASSGGREAFF
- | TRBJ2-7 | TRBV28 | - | TGTGCCAGCAGTTTATCCAGGGGAGGTGTCAACGAGCAGTACTTC | CASSLSRGGVNEQYF
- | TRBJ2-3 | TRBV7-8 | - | TGTGCCAGCAGCTTTATAGATACGCAGTATTTT | CASSFIDTQYF
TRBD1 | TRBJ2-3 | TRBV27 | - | TGTGCCAGCAGCACGACAGGGTCCTTAGCAGATACGCAGTATTTT | CASSTTGSLADTQYF
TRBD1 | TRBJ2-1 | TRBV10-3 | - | TGTGCCATCAGTGGACCTCCGGGACAGGGCAGCAATGAGCAGTTCTTC | CAISGPPGQGSNEQFF
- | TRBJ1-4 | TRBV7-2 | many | TGTGCCAGCAGCTTAGGGTCCGGGAATGAAAAACTGTTTTTT | CASSLGSGNEKLFF
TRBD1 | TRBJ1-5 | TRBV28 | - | TGTGCCAGCACCCAAAGGACAGGTCATCAGCCCCAGCATTTT | CASTQRTGHQPQHF
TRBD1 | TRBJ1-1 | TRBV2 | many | TGTGCCAGCAGTGAGCAGACAGGGATGAACACTGAAGCTTTCTTT | CASSEQTGMNTEAFF
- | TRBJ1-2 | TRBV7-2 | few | TGTGTCGGGGGGGCGCTGGGCTATGGCTACACCTTC | CVGGALGYGYTF
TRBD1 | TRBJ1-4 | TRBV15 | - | TGTGCCACCAGCAGAGCCGGGGCAGGGGGCGATGAAAAACTGTTTTTT | CATSRAGAGGDEKLFF
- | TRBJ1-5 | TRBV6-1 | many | TGTGCCAGCAGCGCCGGAATAAGCAATCAGCCCCAGCATTTT | CASSAGISNQPQHF
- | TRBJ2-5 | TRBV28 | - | TGTGCCAGCAGTTACCTGGGGCCCGAAGAGACCCAGTACTTC | CASSYLGPEETQYF
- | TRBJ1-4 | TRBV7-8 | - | TGTGCCAGCAGCCCAAAGGGACTGTCTAATGAAAAACTGTTTTTT | CASSPKGLSNEKLFF
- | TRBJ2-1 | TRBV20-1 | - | TGCAGTGCTAGAGATAGCCTAGAGAACGATGAGCAGTTCTTC | CSARDSLENDEQFF
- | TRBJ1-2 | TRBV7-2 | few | TGTGCCAGCAGCTTGAGGGGGGTCCTTAGTGAGGGCTACACCTTC | CASSLRGVLSEGYTF
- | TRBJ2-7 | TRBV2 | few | TGTGCCAGCAGTGAGAACGCAATCTCCTACGAGCAGTACTTC | CASSENAISYEQYF
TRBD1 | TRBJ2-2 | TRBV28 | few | TGTGCCAGCAGTTTACCCCGGGACAGGGAGACAGACACCGGGGAGCTGTTTTTT | CASSLPRDRETDTGELFF
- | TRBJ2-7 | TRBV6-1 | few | TGTGCCCCTTGGGGGGAGGCCCCCTACGAGCAGTACTTC | CAPWGEAPYEQYF
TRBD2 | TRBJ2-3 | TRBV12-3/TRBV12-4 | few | TGTGCCAGCAGTGGAAGCGGGAGGGCCGACACAGATACGCAGTATTTT | CASSGSGRADTDTQYF
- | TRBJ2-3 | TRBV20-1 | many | TGCAGTGCTAGTCCTGTCTACACAGATACGCAGTATTTT | CSASPVYTDTQYF
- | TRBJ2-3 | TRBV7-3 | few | TGTGCCAGCAGCTACGGGAGCGGCACAGATACGCAGTATTTT | CASSYGSGTDTQYF
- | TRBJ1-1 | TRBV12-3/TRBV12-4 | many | TGTGCCAGCAGTGCCGGTCAATTAGGGGAAGCTTTCTTT | CASSAGQLGEAFF
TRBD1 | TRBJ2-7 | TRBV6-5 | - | TGTGCCAGCAGTTACTCTTCTCAGGGGGCTGCATACGAGCAGTACTTC | CASSYSSQGAAYEQYF